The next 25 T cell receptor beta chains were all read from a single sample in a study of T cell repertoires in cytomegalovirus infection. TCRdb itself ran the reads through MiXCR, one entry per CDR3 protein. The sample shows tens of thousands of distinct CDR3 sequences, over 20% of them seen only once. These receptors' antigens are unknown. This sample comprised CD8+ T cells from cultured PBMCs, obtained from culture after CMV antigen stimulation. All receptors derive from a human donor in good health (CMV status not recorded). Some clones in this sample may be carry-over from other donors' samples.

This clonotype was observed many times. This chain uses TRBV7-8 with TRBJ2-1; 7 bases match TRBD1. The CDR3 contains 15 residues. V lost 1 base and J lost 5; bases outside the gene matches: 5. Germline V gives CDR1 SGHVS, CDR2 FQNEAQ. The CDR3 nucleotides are TGTGCCAGCAGCTTAGGACAGGGCCACAACAATGAGCAGTTCTTC. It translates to CASSLGQGHNNEQFF.

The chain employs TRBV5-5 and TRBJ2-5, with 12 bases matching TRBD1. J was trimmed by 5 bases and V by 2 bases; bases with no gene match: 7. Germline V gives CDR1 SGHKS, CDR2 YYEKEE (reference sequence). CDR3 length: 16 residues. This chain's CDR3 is CASSFRDRGRGETQYF. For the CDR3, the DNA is TGTGCCAGCAGCTTCCGGGACAGGGGGCGCGGGGAGACCCAGTACTTC.

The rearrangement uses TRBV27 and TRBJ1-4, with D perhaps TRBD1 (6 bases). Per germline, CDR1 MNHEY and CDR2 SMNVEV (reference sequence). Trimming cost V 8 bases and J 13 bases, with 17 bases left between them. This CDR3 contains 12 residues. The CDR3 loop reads CASSLPDRRLFF. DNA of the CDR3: TGTGCCAGCTCCCTCCCCGACAGGAGACTGTTTTTT.

The CDR3 region is CASSLEFNSAENTEAFF. The CDR3 bases are TGTGCCAGCAGTTTAGAATTCAATTCCGCGGAGAACACTGAAGCTTTCTTT. The V gene is TRBV27, the J gene TRBJ1-1; D not resolved. This CDR3 is built from 17 residues. Germline CDR1 reads MNHEY; CDR2 reads SMNVEV (reference sequence). The germline V and J ends were trimmed by 2 bases and 1 base, with 17 bases remaining between them.

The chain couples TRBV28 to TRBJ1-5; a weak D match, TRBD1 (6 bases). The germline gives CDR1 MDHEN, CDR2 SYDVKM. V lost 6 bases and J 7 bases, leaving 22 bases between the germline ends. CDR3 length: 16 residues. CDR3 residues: CASSYLTPNRVQPQHF. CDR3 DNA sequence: TGTGCCAGCAGCTATTTAACCCCCAACAGGGTCCAGCCCCAGCATTTT.

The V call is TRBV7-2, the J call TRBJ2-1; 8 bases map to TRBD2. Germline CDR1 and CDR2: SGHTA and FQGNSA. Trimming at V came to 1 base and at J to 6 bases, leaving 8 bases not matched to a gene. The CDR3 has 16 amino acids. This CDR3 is CASSLVGRTSGNEQFF. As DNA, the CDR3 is TGTGCCAGCAGCTTAGTAGGGCGAACTAGCGGCAATGAGCAGTTCTTC.

CDR3 in amino acids: CASSVTGIDGYTF. The CDR3 nucleotides are TGTGCCAGTAGTGTGACAGGGATTGATGGCTACACCTTC. The genes are TRBV19 and TRBJ1-2, with TRBD1 matching over 7 bases. CDR3 size: 13 residues. The V and J ends lost 5 bases and 6 bases, in that order; junction bases with no gene match: 6. Per germline, CDR1 LNHDA and CDR2 SQIVND (reference sequence).

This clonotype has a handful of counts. The CDR3 DNA reads as TGTGCCAGCAGCGTGGACAAGCGTATACGATATAATTCACCCCTCCACTTT. It specifies CASSVDKRIRYNSPLHF. V gene TRBV7-2 combines with J gene TRBJ1-6, with D perhaps matching TRBD1 (5 bases). The CDR3 loop spans 17 amino acids. Germline assignment: CDR1 SGHTA and CDR2 FQGNSA. V shed 5 bases and J shed 4 bases, with 18 bases lying between them. The variable domain in full, with the rest retrieved from reference TRBV7-2 and TRBJ1-6, is GAGVSQSPSNKVTEKGKDVELRCDPISGHTALYWYRQSLGQGLEFLIYFQGNSAPDKSGLPSDRFSAERTGGSVSTLTIQRTQQEDSAVYLCASSVDKRIRYNSPLHFGNGTRLTVT.

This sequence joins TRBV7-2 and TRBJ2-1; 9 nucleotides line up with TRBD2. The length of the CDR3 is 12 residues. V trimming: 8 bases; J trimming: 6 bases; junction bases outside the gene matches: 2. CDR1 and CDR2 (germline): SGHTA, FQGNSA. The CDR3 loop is CASWGLANEQFF. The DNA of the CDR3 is TGTGCCAGCTGGGGACTAGCCAATGAGCAGTTCTTC.

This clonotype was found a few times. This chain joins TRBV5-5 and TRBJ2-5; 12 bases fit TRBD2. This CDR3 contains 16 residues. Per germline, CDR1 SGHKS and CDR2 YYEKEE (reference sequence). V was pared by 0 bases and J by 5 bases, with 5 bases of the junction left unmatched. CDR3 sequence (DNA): TGTGCCAGCAGCTTGGCCCTAGCGGGGGGGCGGGAGACCCAGTACTTC. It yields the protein CASSLALAGGRETQYF.

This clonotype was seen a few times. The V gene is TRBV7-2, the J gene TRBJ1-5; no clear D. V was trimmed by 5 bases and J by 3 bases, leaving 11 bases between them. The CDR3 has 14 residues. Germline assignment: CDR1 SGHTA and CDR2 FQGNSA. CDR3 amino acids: CASSDRGINQPQHF. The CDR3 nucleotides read TGTGCCAGCAGCGACCGGGGTATCAATCAGCCCCAGCATTTT.

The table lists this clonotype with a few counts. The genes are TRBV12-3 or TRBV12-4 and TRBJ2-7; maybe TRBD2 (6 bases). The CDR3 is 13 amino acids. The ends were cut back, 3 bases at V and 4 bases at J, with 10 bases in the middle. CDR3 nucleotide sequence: TGTGCCAGCAGTTTGGGGGGTCCGTACGAGCAGTACTTC. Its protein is CASSLGGPYEQYF.

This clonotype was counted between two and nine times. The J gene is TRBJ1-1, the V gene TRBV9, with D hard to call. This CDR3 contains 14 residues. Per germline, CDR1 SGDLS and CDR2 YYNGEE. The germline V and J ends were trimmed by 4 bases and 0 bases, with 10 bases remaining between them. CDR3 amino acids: CASSPHRVNTEAFF. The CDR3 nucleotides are TGTGCCAGCAGCCCCCATAGGGTGAACACTGAAGCTTTCTTT.

CDR3 in DNA: TGTGCCAGCAGTTTAAGAGATAGCGGTTTAGCCAAAAACATTCAGTACTTC. Protein product: CASSLRDSGLAKNIQYF. J is TRBJ2-4 and V is TRBV12-3 or TRBV12-4; a weak D match, TRBD2 (6 bases). The CDR3 contains 17 residues. V gave up 2 bases and J gave up 0 bases, with 14 bases separating them.

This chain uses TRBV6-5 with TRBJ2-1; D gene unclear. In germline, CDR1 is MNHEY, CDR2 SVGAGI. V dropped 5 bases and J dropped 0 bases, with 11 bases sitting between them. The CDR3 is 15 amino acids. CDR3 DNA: TGTGCCAGCAGTCCGGACCTAAGCTCCTACAATGAGCAGTTCTTC. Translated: CASSPDLSSYNEQFF.

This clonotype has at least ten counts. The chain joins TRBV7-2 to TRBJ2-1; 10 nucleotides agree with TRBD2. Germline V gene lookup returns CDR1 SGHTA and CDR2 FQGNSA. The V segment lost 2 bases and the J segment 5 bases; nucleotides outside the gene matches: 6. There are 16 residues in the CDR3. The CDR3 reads CASSLILAGRDNEQFF. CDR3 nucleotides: TGTGCCAGCAGCTTAATACTAGCGGGGCGAGACAATGAGCAGTTCTTC.

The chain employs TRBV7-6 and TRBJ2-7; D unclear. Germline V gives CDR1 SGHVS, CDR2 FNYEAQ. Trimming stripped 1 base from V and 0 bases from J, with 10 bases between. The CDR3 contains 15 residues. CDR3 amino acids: CASSLGRSPSYEQYF. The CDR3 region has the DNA TGTGCCAGCAGCTTAGGCAGGTCCCCCTCCTACGAGCAGTACTTC.

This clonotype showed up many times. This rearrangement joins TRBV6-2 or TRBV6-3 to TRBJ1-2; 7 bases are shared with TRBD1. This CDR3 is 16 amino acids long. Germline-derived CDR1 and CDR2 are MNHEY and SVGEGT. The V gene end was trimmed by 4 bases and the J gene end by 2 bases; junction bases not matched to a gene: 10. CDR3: CASSLNRDRPNYGYTF. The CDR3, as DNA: TGTGCCAGCAGTTTGAACCGGGACAGACCCAACTATGGCTACACCTTC.

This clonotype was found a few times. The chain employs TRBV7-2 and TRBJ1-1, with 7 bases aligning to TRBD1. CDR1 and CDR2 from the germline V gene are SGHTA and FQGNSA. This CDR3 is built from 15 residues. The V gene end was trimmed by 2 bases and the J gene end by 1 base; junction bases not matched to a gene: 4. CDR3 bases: TGTGCCAGCAGCTTACCCGGGACAGCGAACACTGAAGCTTTCTTT. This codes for CASSLPGTANTEAFF. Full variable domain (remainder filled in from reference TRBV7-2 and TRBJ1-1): GAGVSQSPSNKVTEKGKDVELRCDPISGHTALYWYRQSLGQGLEFLIYFQGNSAPDKSGLPSDRFSAERTGGSVSTLTIQRTQQEDSAVYLCASSLPGTANTEAFFGQGTRLTVV.

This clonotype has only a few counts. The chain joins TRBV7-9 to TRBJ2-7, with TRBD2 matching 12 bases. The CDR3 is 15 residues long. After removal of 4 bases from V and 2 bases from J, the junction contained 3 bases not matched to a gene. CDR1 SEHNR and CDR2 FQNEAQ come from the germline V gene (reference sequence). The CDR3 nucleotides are TGTGCCAGCAGCTCCACTAGCGGGGGGACCTACGAGCAGTACTTC. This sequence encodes CASSSTSGGTYEQYF.

The CDR3 sequence: CASSQDGFPPSGNTIYF. CDR3 DNA: TGCGCCAGCAGCCAAGATGGGTTCCCACCTTCTGGAAACACCATATATTTT. The chain uses TRBV4-3 and TRBJ1-3, with D hard to call. Germline CDR1 LGHNA, CDR2 YSLEER. This CDR3 comprises 17 residues. Between the trimmed V and J ends, which lost 0 bases and 1 base, there was a span of 13 bases.

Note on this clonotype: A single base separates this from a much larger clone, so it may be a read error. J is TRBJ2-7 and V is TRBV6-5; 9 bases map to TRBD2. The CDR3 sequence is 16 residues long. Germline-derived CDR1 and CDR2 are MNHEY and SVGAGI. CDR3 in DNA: TGTGCCCGCAGTCTATCGACTAGCGGACTCTCCTACGAGCAGTACTTC. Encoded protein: CARSLSTSGLSYEQYF.

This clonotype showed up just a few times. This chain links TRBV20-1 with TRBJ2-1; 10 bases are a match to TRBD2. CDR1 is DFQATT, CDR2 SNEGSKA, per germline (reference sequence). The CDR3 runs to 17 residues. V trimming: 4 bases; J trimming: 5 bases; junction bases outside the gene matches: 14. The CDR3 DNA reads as TGCAGTGCTACTCCGGGACTAGCGTACCGACTCAACAATGAGCAGTTCTTC. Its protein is CSATPGLAYRLNNEQFF.

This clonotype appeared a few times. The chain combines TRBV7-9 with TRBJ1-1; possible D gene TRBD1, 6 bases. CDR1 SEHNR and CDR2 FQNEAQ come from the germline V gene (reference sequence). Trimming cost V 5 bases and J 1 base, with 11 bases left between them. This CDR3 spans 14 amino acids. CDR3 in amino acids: CASSPRGGNTEAFF. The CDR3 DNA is TGTGCCAGCAGCCCGAGGGGGGGGAACACTGAAGCTTTCTTT.

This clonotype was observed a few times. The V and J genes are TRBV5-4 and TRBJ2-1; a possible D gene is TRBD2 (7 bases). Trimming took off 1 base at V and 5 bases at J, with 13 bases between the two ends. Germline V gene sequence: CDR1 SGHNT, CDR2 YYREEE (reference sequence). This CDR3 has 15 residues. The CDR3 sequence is CASSLRGGTHNEQFF. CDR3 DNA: TGTGCCAGCAGCTTGAGGGGGGGCACGCACAATGAGCAGTTCTTC.